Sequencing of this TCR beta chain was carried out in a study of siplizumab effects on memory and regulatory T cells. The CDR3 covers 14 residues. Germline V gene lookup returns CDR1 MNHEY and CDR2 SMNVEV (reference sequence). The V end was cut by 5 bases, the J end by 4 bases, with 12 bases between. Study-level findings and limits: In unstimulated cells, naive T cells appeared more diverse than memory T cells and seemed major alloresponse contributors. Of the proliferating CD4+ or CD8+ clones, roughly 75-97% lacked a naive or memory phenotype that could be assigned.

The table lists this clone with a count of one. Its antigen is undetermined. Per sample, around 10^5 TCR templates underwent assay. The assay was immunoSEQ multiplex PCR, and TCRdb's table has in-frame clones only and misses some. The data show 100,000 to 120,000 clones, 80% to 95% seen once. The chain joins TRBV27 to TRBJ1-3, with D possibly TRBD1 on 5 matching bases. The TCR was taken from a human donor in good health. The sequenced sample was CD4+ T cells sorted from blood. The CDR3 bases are TGTGCCAGCAGTCGGGGGGGATCGGGAAACACCATATATTTT. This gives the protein CASSRGGSGNTIYF.